This T cell receptor (beta chain) stems from a study of blood T cell repertoires in COVID-19. Clones were read by immunoSEQ multiplex PCR, and TCRdb kept only the in-frame ones, dropping some. The data show over 150,000 clones, about 90% seen once. Source material: PBMCs or T cells enriched from blood (not recorded which). This TCR derives from a woman between 50 and 59 years old who had recovered from COVID-19.

CDR3 region: CASSSGTGMKNQPQHF. The CDR3, as DNA: TGTGCCAGCAGCTCCGGGACAGGGATGAAGAATCAGCCCCAGCATTTT. The chain joins TRBV5-6 to TRBJ1-5; 9 positions match TRBD1. Unmatched junction bases numbered 8, after V lost 3 bases and J lost 4 bases. Germline-derived CDR1 and CDR2 are SGHDT and YYEEEE. The CDR3 spans 16 residues.